The 22 T cell receptor beta chains presented below share a single source sample, sequenced in a study of identical twins. TCRdb re-analysed the 5' RACE reads in MiXCR, keeping a single row per CDR3 protein. Here the sample spans 600,000 to 800,000 distinct CDR3 sequences, approximately 21% being singletons. The sample also formed part of further work on T cells expressing NK-cell markers.

Specimen: PBMCs. Receptors originate from a woman aged 18-35 years in good health.

This CDR3 is CASSYGPNYGYTF. Written as DNA, the CDR3 is TGTGCCAGCAGCTATGGACCTAACTATGGCTACACCTTC. This chain uses TRBV7-2 with TRBJ1-2; no definite D call. Trimming removed 4 bases from V and 0 bases from J, with 6 bases in between. In germline, CDR1 is SGHTA, CDR2 FQGNSA. The CDR3 contains 13 residues.

Only a few counts were recorded for this clonotype. V and J are TRBV20-1 and TRBJ2-7; 10 positions match TRBD1. V shed 3 bases and J 4 bases; nucleotides not matched to a gene: 6. CDR3 size: 14 residues. CDR1 and CDR2 from the germline V gene are DFQATT and SNEGSKA (reference sequence). The CDR3 DNA is TGCAGTGCTAGCGGGGGGACAGGGGCTTACGAGCAGTACTTC. It encodes CSASGGTGAYEQYF.

This rearrangement joins TRBV7-9 to TRBJ2-2, with 7 bases that match TRBD1. V lost 3 bases to trimming and J lost 4 bases; unmatched junction nucleotides: 8. Germline loops: CDR1 SEHNR, CDR2 FQNEAQ (reference sequence). The CDR3 totals 16 residues. This CDR3 reads CASSLPQTGSTGELFF. The CDR3 DNA sequence: TGTGCCAGCAGCTTGCCACAGACAGGGTCCACCGGGGAGCTGTTTTTT.

The gene calls are TRBV24-1 and TRBJ2-7; TRBD1 matches at 8 bases. Trimming removed 9 bases from V and 6 bases from J; junction bases left unmatched: 33. CDR1 and CDR2 (germline): KGHDR, SFDVKD. There are 21 residues in the CDR3. The chain's CDR3 is CATPSHYAGTGSPLWCGEQYF. The CDR3 coding sequence is TGTGCCACCCCCAGTCACTATGCCGGGACAGGATCCCCCCTATGGTGTGGCGAGCAGTACTTC.

The chain joins TRBV20-1 to TRBJ2-1; 13 bases are shared with TRBD2. The germline V gene has CDR1 DFQATT and CDR2 SNEGSKA (reference sequence). With V trimmed by 5 bases and J by 4 bases, 8 bases remained unmatched. The CDR3 is made up of 16 amino acids. The DNA of the CDR3 is TGCAGTGCTCATGGGACTAGCGGGACTTTTTACAATGAGCAGTTCTTC. Translation: CSAHGTSGTFYNEQFF.

This chain connects TRBV20-1 to TRBJ1-1; D might be TRBD1 (6 bases). Germline CDR1 and CDR2: DFQATT and SNEGSKA (reference sequence). This CDR3 has 15 residues. V lost 1 base and J lost 0, with 12 bases in between. CDR3 DNA sequence: TGCAGTGCTAGAGGGGACACCCTCATGAACACTGAAGCTTTCTTT. It is translated as CSARGDTLMNTEAFF.

Only a few counts were recorded for this clonotype. The rearrangement links TRBV5-1 to TRBJ2-6, with unresolved D. V was trimmed by 0 bases and J by 2 bases, leaving 9 bases between them. The CDR3 is 16 residues long. Looked up from germline, CDR1 is SGHRS and CDR2 is YFSETQ. The CDR3 spells CASSLASGAGANVLTF. DNA for the CDR3: TGCGCCAGCAGCTTGGCGTCTGGGGCTGGGGCCAACGTCCTGACTTTC.

This clonotype was counted once. V usage is TRBV18 and J usage is TRBJ1-2; D is unresolved. V lost 4 bases, J lost 3 bases, and 12 bases lay in between. The germline V gene encodes CDR1 KGHSH and CDR2 LQKENI. The CDR3 loop spans 14 amino acids. CDR3 sequence reads: CASSHTGRDYGYTF. CDR3 DNA sequence: TGTGCCAGCTCACACACGGGGAGGGACTATGGCTACACCTTC.

In its sample, this clonotype was seen many times. The chain carries TRBV4-1 and TRBJ1-1; D gene ambiguous. Per germline, CDR1 MGHRA and CDR2 YSYEKL. This CDR3 has 19 amino acids. Trimming shortened V by 4 bases and J by 0 bases, and 24 bases separated the two germline ends. The CDR3 nucleotides read TGCGCCAGCAGCCCACGGCGTATGTCCGCTGGTTTTATGAACACTGAAGCTTTCTTT. This encodes CASSPRRMSAGFMNTEAFF.

J is TRBJ1-4 and V is TRBV3-1; unclear D gene. V was trimmed by 1 base and J by 8 bases, leaving 11 bases between them. The V gene's germline CDR1 is LGHDT and CDR2 YNNKEL (reference sequence). This CDR3 has 14 amino acids. The CDR3 spells CASSQVGPPEKLFF. The CDR3 bases are TGTGCCAGCAGCCAAGTTGGACCTCCGGAAAAACTGTTTTTT.

The chain combines TRBV9 with TRBJ1-6, with a tentative D call TRBD1 (5 bases). Between the trimmed V and J ends, which lost 2 bases and 7 bases, there was a span of 10 bases. The CDR3 sequence is 14 residues long. The V gene's germline CDR1 is SGDLS and CDR2 YYNGEE. The CDR3 coding sequence is TGTGCCAGCAGCGTGCAGGGCTCGAATTCACCCCTCCACTTT. This sequence encodes CASSVQGSNSPLHF. The complete variable domain, with remaining parts taken from reference TRBV9 and TRBJ1-6, reads DSGVTQTPKHLITATGQRVTLRCSPRSGDLSVYWYQQSLDQGLQFLIQYYNGEERAKGNILERFSAQQFPDLHSELNLSSLELGDSALYFCASSVQGSNSPLHFGNGTRLTVT.

This chain joins TRBV7-9 and TRBJ2-1; D gene uncertain. CDR1 is SEHNR, CDR2 FQNEAQ, per germline (reference sequence). V was clipped by 5 bases and J by 4 bases, with 18 bases between them. There are 16 residues in the CDR3. The CDR3 region is CASSRPPASFYNEQFF. The DNA of the CDR3 is TGTGCCAGCAGCCGCCCCCCAGCGAGTTTTTACAATGAGCAGTTCTTC.

This chain's CDR3 is CATRQGWNTGELFF. The CDR3 coding sequence is TGTGCCACCAGACAGGGGTGGAACACCGGGGAGCTGTTTTTT. V usage is TRBV27 and J usage is TRBJ2-2, with 8 bases fitting TRBD1. This CDR3 spans 14 amino acids. Germline assignment: CDR1 MNHEY and CDR2 SMNVEV (reference sequence). V shed 10 bases and J 1 base; nucleotides not matched to a gene: 5.

This clonotype was counted a few times. The V call is TRBV12-3 or TRBV12-4, the J call TRBJ1-5; D gene ambiguous. The CDR3 extends over 15 amino acids. Trimming removed 4 bases from V and 0 bases from J, with 10 bases in between. CDR3 amino acids: CASSYRGNSNQPQHF. DNA of the CDR3: TGTGCCAGCAGTTATCGGGGTAATAGCAATCAGCCCCAGCATTTT.

In its sample, this clonotype was seen a few times. CDR3 protein: CSVQSGGQETQYF. CDR3 nucleotide sequence: TGCAGCGTCCAAAGCGGTGGGCAAGAGACCCAGTACTTC. V is TRBV29-1 and J is TRBJ2-5; possible D gene TRBD2, 5 bases. This CDR3 contains 13 residues. Germline CDR1 is SQVTM and CDR2 is ANQGSEA. Trimming stripped 6 bases from V and 2 bases from J, with 13 bases between. The full variable domain, completed using reference TRBV29-1 and TRBJ2-5, is SAVISQKPSRDICQRGTSLTIQCQVDSQVTMMFWYRQQPGQSLTLIATANQGSEATYESGFVIDKFPISRPNLTFSTLTVSNMSPEDSSIYLCSVQSGGQETQYFGPGTRLLVL.

This rearrangement joins TRBV29-1 to TRBJ1-2, with D perhaps TRBD1 (6 bases). CDR1 is SQVTM and CDR2 is ANQGSEA in the germline V gene. The CDR3 loop spans 12 amino acids. Trimming shortened V by 6 bases and J by 3 bases, and 11 bases separated the two germline ends. CDR3 in amino acids: CSVEGGYYGYTF. Written as DNA, the CDR3 is TGCAGCGTCGAGGGGGGGTACTATGGCTACACCTTC.

The sample holds a few counts of this clonotype. The chain has TRBV7-2 and TRBJ1-1; D not resolved. Germline values: CDR1 SGHTA, CDR2 FQGNSA. The V end lost 4 bases, the J end lost 6 bases, and 18 bases lay between the germline ends. The CDR3 sequence is 15 residues long. The CDR3 DNA follows: TGTGCCAGCAGCTACGCCTCGACATCCTTTTCTGAAGCTTTCTTT. It translates to CASSYASTSFSEAFF.

This clonotype was detected a few times. This chain joins TRBV10-3 and TRBJ2-7, with no clear D. The CDR3 totals 11 residues. V was trimmed by 2 bases and J by 6 bases, leaving 5 bases between them. Germline V lookup: CDR1 ENHRY, CDR2 SYGVKD. The DNA for the CDR3 is TGTGCCATCAGTGAGGGGATCGAGCAGTACTTC. The encoded protein is CAISEGIEQYF.

V usage is TRBV7-2 and J usage is TRBJ2-1; D is uncertain. Germline CDR1 and CDR2: SGHTA and FQGNSA. CDR3 length equals 17 residues. With 4 bases removed from V and 6 bases from J, the gap between germline ends came to 22 bases. The CDR3 is CASSSGISSSALNEQFF. CDR3 sequence (DNA): TGTGCCAGCAGCTCCGGAATAAGCAGCTCCGCGCTCAATGAGCAGTTCTTC. The full variable domain, in which reference TRBV7-2 and TRBJ2-1 provide the parts outside the CDR3, is GAGVSQSPSNKVTEKGKDVELRCDPISGHTALYWYRQSLGQGLEFLIYFQGNSAPDKSGLPSDRFSAERTGGSVSTLTIQRTQQEDSAVYLCASSSGISSSALNEQFFGPGTRLTVL.

This clonotype came up a few times. V gene TRBV20-1 combines with J gene TRBJ2-1, with D possibly matching TRBD2 (6 bases). Trimming stripped 0 bases from V and 4 bases from J, with 16 bases between. Germline CDR1 is DFQATT and CDR2 is SNEGSKA (reference sequence). CDR3 length: 16 residues. CDR3 sequence (DNA): TGCAGTGCTAGAGATCAGGCGGCTAGCGTGTACAATGAGCAGTTCTTC. This sequence encodes CSARDQAASVYNEQFF.

This clonotype was detected a few times. The genes are TRBV20-1 and TRBJ1-5; maybe TRBD1 (6 bases). The CDR3 covers 14 residues. The V gene's germline CDR1 is DFQATT and CDR2 SNEGSKA (reference sequence). Trimming shortened V by 5 bases and J by 3 bases, and 14 bases separated the two germline ends. CDR3 bases: TGCAGTGCTGAGGGGGGCGGCCCCAATCAGCCCCAGCATTTT. Translating gives CSAEGGGPNQPQHF.

This clonotype was detected only a few times. The chain combines TRBV29-1 with TRBJ1-2; 9 nucleotides agree with TRBD1. Germline V lookup: CDR1 SQVTM, CDR2 ANQGSEA. CDR3 size: 18 residues. The V segment lost 5 bases and the J segment 1 base; nucleotides outside the gene matches: 17. The CDR3: CSVTEEGTGKIDNYGYTF. The DNA for the CDR3 is TGCAGCGTTACTGAGGAGGGGACAGGGAAAATCGATAACTATGGCTACACCTTC.